The clone carrying this T cell receptor beta chain was recorded a few times. Here immunoSEQ multiplex PCR was the method, and the copy in TCRdb shows in-frame clones only, minus some. Here the sample spans 11,000 to 15,000 clones, about 30% being singletons. The ends were cut back, 1 base at V and 0 bases at J, with 6 bases in the middle. The CDR3 runs to 14 residues. Germline V gene lookup returns CDR1 SEHNR and CDR2 FQNEAQ (reference sequence). This specimen comes from a study of graft-versus-host responses after intestinal transplantation. The authors seeded 200,000 CFSE-labeled responder cells together with 200,000 irradiated stimulator cells tagged with violet dye.

This receptor was identified in a human patient who received an intestinal transplant. The chain is built from TRBV7-9 and TRBJ1-1; D is undetermined. The sample in question was alloreactive CD4+ T cells from a mixed lymphocyte reaction culture, obtained before intestinal transplant. Noted subset: CFSE-low proliferating T cells sorted from roughly 6-day pre-transplant mixed lymphocyte reaction (GvH or HvG direction). DNA of the CDR3: TGTGCCAGCAGCTTAGTGTGGGTGAACACTGAAGCTTTCTTT. Its translation is CASSLVWVNTEAFF. Filled out from reference TRBV7-9 and TRBJ1-1, the complete variable domain reads DTGVSQNPRHKITKRGQNVTFRCDPISEHNRLYWYRQTLGQGPEFLTYFQNEAQLEKSRLLSDRFSAERPKGSFSTLEIQRTEQGDSAMYLCASSLVWVNTEAFFGQGTRLTVV.